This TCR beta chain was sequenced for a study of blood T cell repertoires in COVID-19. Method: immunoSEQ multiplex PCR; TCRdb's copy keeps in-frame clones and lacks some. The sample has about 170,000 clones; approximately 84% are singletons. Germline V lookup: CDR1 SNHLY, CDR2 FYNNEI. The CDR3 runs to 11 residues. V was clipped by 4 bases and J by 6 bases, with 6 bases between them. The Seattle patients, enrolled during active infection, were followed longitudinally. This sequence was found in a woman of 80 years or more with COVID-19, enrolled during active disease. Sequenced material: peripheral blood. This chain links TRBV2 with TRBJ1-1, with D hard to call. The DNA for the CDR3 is TGTGCCAGCAGTGTTTCTCCTGAAGCTTTCTTT. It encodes CASSVSPEAFF.